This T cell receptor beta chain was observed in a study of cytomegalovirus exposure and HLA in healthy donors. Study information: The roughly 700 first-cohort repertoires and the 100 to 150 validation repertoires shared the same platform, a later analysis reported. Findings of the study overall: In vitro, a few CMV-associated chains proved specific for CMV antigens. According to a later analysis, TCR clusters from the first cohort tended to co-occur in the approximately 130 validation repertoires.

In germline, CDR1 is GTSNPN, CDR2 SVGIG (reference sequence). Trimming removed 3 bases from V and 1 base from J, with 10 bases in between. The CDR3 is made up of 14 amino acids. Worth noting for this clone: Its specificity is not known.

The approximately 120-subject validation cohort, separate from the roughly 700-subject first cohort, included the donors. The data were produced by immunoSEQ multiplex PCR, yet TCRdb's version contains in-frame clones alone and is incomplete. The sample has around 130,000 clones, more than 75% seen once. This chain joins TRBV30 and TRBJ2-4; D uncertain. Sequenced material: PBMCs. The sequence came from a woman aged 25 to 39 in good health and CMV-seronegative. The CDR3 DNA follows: TGTGCCTGGAGAGATGGAGACGCCAAAAACATTCAGTACTTC. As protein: CAWRDGDAKNIQYF.